This passage covers 3 T cell receptor beta chains from one sample sequenced in a study of high-grade serous ovarian cancer treatment subgroups. Libraries were prepared by immunoSEQ multiplex PCR; TCRdb keeps only in-frame clonotypes and omits some of them. This table holds about 5,200 clones, 80% found once. Tumor samples were taken before definitive surgery or chemotherapy. Sequencing used tumor tissue. These TCRs come from a human donor with high-grade serous ovarian cancer.

The chain links TRBV27 to TRBJ1-5; TRBD1 agrees at 9 bases. Germline V CDR1 and CDR2: MNHEY, SMNVEV (reference sequence). The ends lost 3 bases at V and 4 bases at J; junction bases unmatched: 4. There are 15 residues in the CDR3. CDR3 bases: TGTGCCAGCAGTTTCCGGGACAGGGCTAATCAGCCCCAGCATTTT. This sequence encodes CASSFRDRANQPQHF.

This clone was picked up a small number of times. J is TRBJ1-6 and V is TRBV7-3; unclear D gene. The V end was cut by 1 base, the J end by 9 bases, with 13 bases between. Germline lookup yields CDR1 SGHTA and CDR2 FQGTGA. The CDR3 length is 15 residues. CDR3 region: CASSLNRGSGSPLHF. For the CDR3, the DNA is TGTGCCAGCAGCTTAAATCGGGGATCTGGTTCACCCCTCCACTTT.

In DNA form, the CDR3 reads TGTGCCAGTAGTATAAGTAAAGGGGGTCGTACTGAAGCTTTCTTT. This encodes CASSISKGGRTEAFF. The gene calls are TRBV19 and TRBJ1-1, with D tentatively TRBD1 (6 bases). The V end was cut by 2 bases, the J end by 5 bases, with 15 bases between. This CDR3 region has 15 residues. CDR1 LNHDA and CDR2 SQIVND come from the germline V gene (reference sequence). The full variable domain, completed using reference TRBV19 and TRBJ1-1, is DGGITQSPKYLFRKEGQNVTLSCEQNLNHDAMYWYRQDPGQGLRLIYYSQIVNDFQKGDIAEGYSVSREKKESFPLTVTSAQKNPTAFYLCASSISKGGRTEAFFGQGTRLTVV.